This T cell receptor (beta chain) was identified during a study of cytomegalovirus exposure and HLA in healthy donors. Study-level background: HLA-typed donors were the source of 82 million or so unique TCRs, which an early data release held. Whole-study results and caveats: Among the sequence variants, a highly shared cluster was likely an artifact of sequencing. In an earlier analysis, in 587 donors, most V segments appeared productive either ~90% or ~30% of the time.

Use of 60 Vbeta and 13 Jbeta primers characterized the PCR. Produced via immunoSEQ multiplex PCR; TCRdb's table is partial and in-frame only. This table holds some 190,000 clones, around 80% found once. On this clone itself: Its antigen is undetermined.

There are 14 residues in the CDR3. The ends lost 3 bases at V and 2 bases at J; junction bases unmatched: 3. Germline CDR1 and CDR2: SGDLS and YYNGEE. V and J are TRBV9 and TRBJ2-7; 9 nucleotides line up with TRBD1. The clonotype comes from a man younger than 35 in good health and CMV-seronegative. The sequencing sample was made of PBMCs. As DNA, the CDR3 is TGTGCCAGCAGCGGGGGACAGGGTCCCTACGAGCAGTACTTC. Translating it yields CASSGGQGPYEQYF.